These 29 T cell receptor beta chains originate from one sample sequenced in a study of OX40 agonist ivuxolimab in advanced cancers. Clones were read by immunoSEQ multiplex PCR, and TCRdb kept only the in-frame ones, dropping some. The repertoire holds approximately 86,000 clones, roughly 84% seen once, with around 6.3% in the top ten. The sample consisted of CD4+ or CD8+ T cells sorted from blood, taken in a trial of the OX40 agonist ivuxolimab. Source of these receptors: an adult with an advanced solid tumor such as melanoma, head and neck, liver or kidney cancer.

The chain uses TRBV5-8 and TRBJ2-1; the D call may be TRBD1 or TRBD2 (8 bases each). The CDR3 is 20 residues long. CDR1 and CDR2 (germline): SGHTS, YDEGEE. Trimming took 0 bases from V and 1 from J, leaving 23 bases between them. The chain's CDR3 is CASSLDRTGTAGGSYNEQFF. CDR3 DNA sequence: TGTGCCAGCAGCTTGGACAGGACAGGGACGGCGGGAGGATCCTACAATGAGCAGTTCTTC.

The chain couples TRBV25-1 to TRBJ2-7; tentatively, D is TRBD2 (6 bases). This CDR3 contains 13 residues. V lost 5 bases and J lost 5, with 13 bases in between. CDR1 is MGHDK, CDR2 SYGVNS, per germline. The CDR3 sequence is CASSPAGGNEQYF. In DNA form, the CDR3 reads TGTGCCAGCAGTCCAGCGGGCGGGAACGAGCAGTACTTC.

This clone has just a few counts. This chain links TRBV5-6 with TRBJ2-4, with no clear D. The CDR3 loop spans 13 amino acids. The V and J ends lost 7 bases and 2 bases respectively, with 10 bases between them. CDR1 SGHDT and CDR2 YYEEEE come from the germline V gene. The CDR3 nucleotides are TGTGCCAGCGAACAAGGGACCAAAAACATTCAGTACTTC. It encodes CASEQGTKNIQYF. Filled out from reference TRBV5-6 and TRBJ2-4, the complete variable domain reads DAGVTQSPTHLIKTRGQQVTLRCSPKSGHDTVSWYQQALGQGPQFIFQYYEEEERQRGNFPDRFSGHQFPNYSSELNVNALLLGDSALYLCASEQGTKNIQYFGAGTRLSVL.

The chain has TRBV4-2 and TRBJ2-3; possibly TRBD2 for D (6 bases). The CDR3 covers 15 residues. Trimming removed 0 bases from V and 5 bases from J, with 12 bases in between. In germline, CDR1 is LGHNA, CDR2 YNFKEQ. The CDR3 spells CASSQDQNSGDTQYF. The CDR3 DNA reads TGTGCCAGCAGCCAAGATCAGAATAGCGGAGATACGCAGTATTTT.

The rearrangement uses TRBV5-4 and TRBJ2-3; the D gene is possibly TRBD2 (6 bases). The CDR3 loop spans 14 amino acids. Germline V gives CDR1 SGHNT, CDR2 YYREEE (reference sequence). Trimming pared 4 bases from V and 0 bases from J, leaving 9 bases between. The CDR3 DNA reads TGTGCCAGCAGCCGGGACTCTAGCACAGATACGCAGTATTTT. This codes for CASSRDSSTDTQYF.

The chain uses TRBV25-1 and TRBJ2-4; 7 bases agree with TRBD1. J gave up 9 bases and V 6 bases, and 5 bases lay outside the gene matches. Germline V gives CDR1 MGHDK, CDR2 SYGVNS. The CDR3 loop spans 12 amino acids. CDR3 region: CASSSTGIIQYF. The CDR3 DNA reads TGTGCCAGCAGCTCGACAGGGATCATTCAGTACTTC.

The chain combines TRBV19 with TRBJ1-5; maybe TRBD1 (5 bases). Trimming took off 5 bases at V and 0 bases at J, with 8 bases between the two ends. The CDR3 is 14 residues long. Germline CDR1 and CDR2: LNHDA and SQIVND (reference sequence). Written as DNA, the CDR3 is TGTGCCAGTAGTCGACAGTATAGCAATCAGCCCCAGCATTTT. As protein: CASSRQYSNQPQHF. The full variable domain, its missing parts supplied by reference TRBV19 and TRBJ1-5, is DGGITQSPKYLFRKEGQNVTLSCEQNLNHDAMYWYRQDPGQGLRLIYYSQIVNDFQKGDIAEGYSVSREKKESFPLTVTSAQKNPTAFYLCASSRQYSNQPQHFGDGTRLSIL.

V is TRBV5-4 and J is TRBJ2-3, with 7 bases identical to TRBD2. Germline-derived CDR1 and CDR2 are SGHNT and YYREEE (reference sequence). The CDR3 loop spans 16 amino acids. After removal of 1 base from V and 2 bases from J, the junction contained 7 bases not matched to a gene. CDR3 amino acids: CASSLSGGRHTDTQYF. As DNA, the CDR3 is TGTGCCAGCAGCTTGTCAGGCGGGAGACACACAGATACGCAGTATTTT.

The chain combines TRBV19 with TRBJ1-5; D is ambiguous. This CDR3 has 14 residues. The V gene lost 3 bases and the J gene lost 5 bases, with 11 bases spanning the gap. Germline CDR1 and CDR2: LNHDA and SQIVND (reference sequence). CDR3 in amino acids: CASSISQTYQPQHF. The CDR3 DNA follows: TGTGCCAGTAGTATCTCACAGACTTATCAGCCCCAGCATTTT.

The chain recombines TRBV4-1 with TRBJ1-2; 7 nucleotides line up with TRBD1. The V gene end was trimmed by 4 bases and the J gene end by 0 bases; junction bases not matched to a gene: 5. The CDR3 runs to 15 residues. Per the germline V gene, CDR1 is MGHRA and CDR2 is YSYEKL. In DNA, the CDR3 is TGCGCCAGCAGCCCAGGGACAGCGTCTAACTATGGCTACACCTTC. Encoded protein: CASSPGTASNYGYTF.

The chain couples TRBV6-6 to TRBJ1-5; TRBD1 is a possible D gene (5 bases). Germline V lookup: CDR1 MNHNY, CDR2 SVGAGI (reference sequence). CDR3 length: 13 amino acids. V was cut by 6 bases and J by 3 bases, with 9 bases left in between. CDR3 nucleotides: TGTGCCAGCAGAGACAGTATCAATCAGCCCCAGCATTTT. It specifies CASRDSINQPQHF.

This clone was detected a few times. The gene calls are TRBV29-1 and TRBJ1-1, with 7 positions matching TRBD1. The CDR3 runs 11 residues. From germline, CDR1 is SQVTM and CDR2 ANQGSEA. Germline trimming cut 4 bases from V and 8 bases from J; bases unmatched to any gene: 4. The DNA of the CDR3 is TGCAGCGTTGGAACAGGGGTGGAAGCTTTCTTT. It translates to CSVGTGVEAFF.

The V and J genes are TRBV6-1 and TRBJ2-2; D not resolved. There are 14 residues in the CDR3. CDR1 and CDR2 from the germline V gene are MNHNS and SASEGT. With 2 bases removed from V and 4 bases from J, the gap between germline ends came to 8 bases. CDR3 sequence: CASSERIPTGELFF. The CDR3 nucleotides are TGTGCCAGCAGTGAAAGGATTCCCACCGGGGAGCTGTTTTTT.

This rearrangement joins TRBV6-6 to TRBJ1-4; D is possibly TRBD1 (6 bases). The CDR3 runs 14 residues. Trimming took 4 bases from V and 8 from J, leaving 14 bases between them. Per germline, CDR1 MNHNY and CDR2 SVGAGI (reference sequence). Here the CDR3 reads CASSSSPRGEKLFF. The CDR3 nucleotides are TGTGCCAGCAGTTCTTCCCCCAGGGGCGAAAAACTGTTTTTT.

V and J are TRBV9 and TRBJ2-3; TRBD2 aligns across 8 bases. V shed 4 bases, J shed 5 bases, and the junction held 12 bases outside the gene matches. Germline V gene sequence: CDR1 SGDLS, CDR2 YYNGEE. The CDR3 length is 16 residues. CDR3 nucleotides: TGTGCCAGCAGCATCCTCCCGGGAGGGCAGGAAGATACGCAGTATTTT. It is translated as CASSILPGGQEDTQYF.

V is TRBV13 and J is TRBJ1-3, with TRBD1 matching over 9 bases. Germline-derived CDR1 and CDR2 are PRHDT and FYEKMQ (reference sequence). The CDR3 has 21 residues. The V gene end was trimmed by 2 bases and the J gene end by 8 bases; junction bases not matched to a gene: 25. The CDR3 DNA sequence: TGTGCCAGCAGCTTAAGATCCCCCGGACAGGGGATGGGTCGAGGGGGAGACACCATATATTTT. Its protein is CASSLRSPGQGMGRGGDTIYF. Drawing the rest from reference TRBV13 and TRBJ1-3, the complete variable domain is AAGVIQSPRHLIKEKRETATLKCYPIPRHDTVYWYQQGPGQDPQFLISFYEKMQSDKGSIPDRFSAQQFSDYHSELNMSSLELGDSALYFCASSLRSPGQGMGRGGDTIYFGEGSWLTVV.

The V and J genes are TRBV2 and TRBJ2-7, with no clear D. Trimming pared 3 bases from V and 1 base from J, leaving 10 bases between. This CDR3 has 14 residues. CDR1 is SNHLY and CDR2 is FYNNEI in the germline V gene. The CDR3 reads CASSDAPPSYEQYF. CDR3 DNA sequence: TGTGCCAGCAGTGATGCCCCACCATCCTACGAGCAGTACTTC.

The V and J genes are TRBV15 and TRBJ2-1, with a weak D call TRBD1 (6 bases). The germline V gene has CDR1 LNHNV and CDR2 YYDKDF (reference sequence). The CDR3 is made up of 14 amino acids. Trimming took off 3 bases at V and 4 bases at J, with 10 bases between the two ends. CDR3 sequence reads: CATSSRTDYNEQFF. In nucleotides, the CDR3 is TGTGCCACCAGCAGCCGGACAGATTACAATGAGCAGTTCTTC.

The chain uses TRBV7-9 and TRBJ2-7, with D perhaps given as TRBD1 or TRBD2 (7 bases each). Trimming left V 5 bases short and J 7 bases short, with 15 bases between. The CDR3 runs 13 residues. CDR1 and CDR2 (germline): SEHNR, FQNEAQ (reference sequence). CDR3 sequence (DNA): TGTGCCAGCAGCCATTCCAGGGGGGGAGAGCAGTACTTC. Its translation: CASSHSRGGEQYF.

V and J are TRBV27 and TRBJ2-7; the D is unclear. The germline V and J ends were trimmed by 3 bases and 3 bases, with 15 bases remaining between them. The CDR3 runs 15 residues. Germline loops: CDR1 MNHEY, CDR2 SMNVEV (reference sequence). CDR3: CASSFSRTADYEQYF. Here the CDR3 DNA reads TGTGCCAGCAGTTTCTCCCGGACCGCGGACTACGAGCAGTACTTC.

The chain joins TRBV9 to TRBJ1-2, with TRBD1 identical over 12 bases. This CDR3 has 17 residues. J was trimmed by 4 bases and V by 4 bases; bases with no gene match: 11. Per the germline V gene, CDR1 is SGDLS and CDR2 is YYNGEE. The CDR3 DNA reads TGTGCCAGCAGCCCCAGGGGGGGGACAGGGGGCGGCTATGGCTACACCTTC. Protein: CASSPRGGTGGGYGYTF. The whole variable domain, remainder taken from reference TRBV9 and TRBJ1-2, is DSGVTQTPKHLITATGQRVTLRCSPRSGDLSVYWYQQSLDQGLQFLIQYYNGEERAKGNILERFSAQQFPDLHSELNLSSLELGDSALYFCASSPRGGTGGGYGYTFGSGTRLTVV.

The gene calls are TRBV19 and TRBJ1-5, with D possibly matching TRBD1 (5 bases). This CDR3 has 13 amino acids. Trimming took off 3 bases at V and 6 bases at J, with 9 bases between the two ends. Germline values: CDR1 LNHDA, CDR2 SQIVND (reference sequence). This CDR3 is CASSMGGAQPQHF. DNA of the CDR3: TGTGCCAGTAGTATGGGAGGGGCTCAGCCCCAGCATTTT.

The J gene is TRBJ2-7, the V gene TRBV6-6; D gene uncertain. Germline V CDR1 and CDR2: MNHNY, SVGAGI (reference sequence). Trimming shortened V by 2 bases and J by 2 bases, and 10 bases separated the two germline ends. This CDR3 has 14 amino acids. DNA of the CDR3: TGTGCCAGCAGTTACAACCGGGTACCCTACGAGCAGTACTTC. Translation gives CASSYNRVPYEQYF.

The chain combines TRBV2 with TRBJ1-2; D might be TRBD1 (6 bases). V dropped 6 bases and J dropped 4 bases, with 12 bases sitting between them. The CDR3 has 13 residues. Germline CDR1 SNHLY, CDR2 FYNNEI. CDR3 region: CASSPGQSYGYTF. The CDR3, as DNA: TGTGCCAGCAGCCCAGGACAGAGCTATGGCTACACCTTC.

The genes are TRBV5-1 and TRBJ1-1; D unresolved. The germline gives CDR1 SGHRS, CDR2 YFSETQ. Trimming took 2 bases from V and 4 from J, leaving 9 bases between them. The CDR3 is 13 residues long. In DNA, the CDR3 is TGCGCCAGCAGCTTAGAGTTGAGCACTGAAGCTTTCTTT. Its translation: CASSLELSTEAFF.

This clone came up once. The V gene is TRBV15, the J gene TRBJ1-1; TRBD1 agrees at 9 bases. The CDR3 length is 17 residues. J gave up 3 bases and V 3 bases, and 11 bases lay outside the gene matches. Germline CDR1 LNHNV, CDR2 YYDKDF (reference sequence). The CDR3 protein is CATSRHGQGKGYTEAFF. Here the CDR3 DNA reads TGTGCCACCAGCAGGCATGGACAGGGGAAGGGGTACACTGAAGCTTTCTTT.

The chain is built from TRBV11-3 and TRBJ2-2; 9 nucleotides agree with TRBD2. CDR1 is SGHNT and CDR2 is YENEEA in the germline V gene. The CDR3 contains 14 residues. The trim removed 2 bases at V and 8 bases at J, leaving 3 bases unmatched. The CDR3 here is CASSLLAGRGELFF. DNA for the CDR3: TGTGCCAGCAGCTTACTAGCGGGGCGAGGGGAGCTGTTTTTT.

This clone is a singleton in its sample. The rearrangement links TRBV5-5 to TRBJ1-2; TRBD1 agrees at 10 bases. V shed 4 bases, J shed 4 bases, and the junction held 7 bases outside the gene matches. The CDR3 is made up of 15 amino acids. Germline CDR1 reads SGHKS; CDR2 reads YYEKEE (reference sequence). The CDR3 DNA reads as TGTGCCAGCAGCCCGGCGACAGGGGGCGGCTATGGCTACACCTTC. Translation gives CASSPATGGGYGYTF. Looking up the rest from reference TRBV5-5 and TRBJ1-2 gives the full variable domain: DAGVTQSPTHLIKTRGQQVTLRCSPISGHKSVSWYQQVLGQGPQFIFQYYEKEERGRGNFPDRFSARQFPNYSSELNVNALLLGDSALYLCASSPATGGGYGYTFGSGTRLTVV.

The V call is TRBV6-5, the J call TRBJ1-2; D is undetermined. V was trimmed by 2 bases and J by 2 bases, leaving 9 bases between them. The CDR3 spans 14 residues. Per germline, CDR1 MNHEY and CDR2 SVGAGI. The CDR3 reads CASSYRGPNYGYTF. The CDR3 DNA reads TGTGCCAGCAGTTACCGAGGGCCCAACTATGGCTACACCTTC.